Listed here are 26 T cell receptor beta chains from one sample, sequenced in a study of early T cells in non-severe SARS-CoV-2 infection. TCRdb recomputed calls from the 5' RACE reads with MiXCR, one row per CDR3 protein. Of approximately 69,000 distinct CDR3 sequences in the sample, 9% to 15% are singletons; the top ten hold 3.5% to 4.5%. Source material: whole blood. These receptors were obtained from an adult who was a healthcare worker with PCR-confirmed SARS-CoV-2 infection or an uninfected control (not recorded which).

The CDR3 sequence is CASRPGTGLSNTEAFF. In DNA form, the CDR3 reads TGTGCCAGCAGGCCCGGGACAGGGTTATCGAACACTGAAGCTTTCTTT. The V gene is TRBV28, the J gene TRBJ1-1; TRBD1 matches 9 bases. The junction had 9 bases not matched to a gene; V was cut back by 6 bases and J by 1 base. CDR3 size: 16 residues. Germline V lookup: CDR1 MDHEN, CDR2 SYDVKM.

The chain joins TRBV2 to TRBJ1-4; possibly TRBD1 for D (5 bases). Germline CDR1 reads SNHLY; CDR2 reads FYNNEI. V dropped 11 bases and J dropped 0 bases, with 10 bases sitting between them. The CDR3 has 13 residues. CDR3: CAGQGATNEKLFF. The CDR3 DNA reads TGTGCCGGGCAGGGTGCAACTAATGAAAAACTGTTTTTT.

This chain joins TRBV28 and TRBJ2-7, with D possibly matching TRBD1 (5 bases). CDR1 and CDR2 (germline): MDHEN, SYDVKM. This CDR3 region has 13 residues. V lost 5 bases and J lost 5, with 13 bases in between. CDR3 residues: CASSPLGHHEQYF. The CDR3 coding sequence is TGTGCCAGCAGTCCCCTAGGACACCACGAGCAGTACTTC.

There are many counts of this clonotype. The chain recombines TRBV18 with TRBJ1-1, with TRBD1 identical over 7 bases. The V and J ends lost 3 bases and 4 bases, in that order; junction bases with no gene match: 14. The germline CDR1 and CDR2 sequences are KGHSH and LQKENI. There are 17 residues in the CDR3. The CDR3 DNA reads TGTGCCAGCTCACCCAGGGACAGCCCCTATCCGGGCACTGAAGCTTTCTTT. It codes for CASSPRDSPYPGTEAFF.

This clonotype was recorded at least ten times. The chain is built from TRBV2 and TRBJ2-7, with D hard to call. The CDR3 runs 12 residues. Trimming removed 8 bases from V and 3 bases from J, with 11 bases in between. CDR1 and CDR2 (germline): SNHLY, FYNNEI. CDR3 region: CASELRDYEQYF. In DNA, the CDR3 is TGTGCCAGCGAGCTTAGGGACTACGAGCAGTACTTC.

This clonotype turned up a few times. V is TRBV7-3 and J is TRBJ2-1, with TRBD2 identical over 9 bases. The CDR3 extends over 16 amino acids. Per the germline V gene, CDR1 is SGHTA and CDR2 is FQGTGA. After removal of 3 bases from V and 7 bases from J, the junction contained 10 bases not matched to a gene. The CDR3 loop reads CASSFHMREGRNEQFF. Here the CDR3 DNA reads TGTGCCAGCAGCTTTCACATGCGGGAGGGAAGGAATGAGCAGTTCTTC. The entire variable domain, with the rest obtained from reference TRBV7-3 and TRBJ2-1, is as follows: GAGVSQTPSNKVTEKGKYVELRCDPISGHTALYWYRQSLGQGPEFLIYFQGTGAADDSGLPNDRFFAVRPEGSVSTLKIQRTERGDSAVYLCASSFHMREGRNEQFFGPGTRLTVL.

This clonotype was seen a handful of times. This chain joins TRBV12-3 or TRBV12-4 and TRBJ1-2; D unresolved. The CDR3 spans 13 residues. Trimming pared 7 bases from V and 6 bases from J, leaving 15 bases between. CDR3 region: CASNIGRTHGYTF. In DNA, the CDR3 is TGTGCCAGCAACATCGGCAGGACTCATGGCTACACCTTC.

This clonotype came up once. The chain recombines TRBV7-9 with TRBJ1-3; D remains ambiguous. The CDR3 extends over 14 amino acids. With 5 bases removed from V and 0 bases from J, the gap between germline ends came to 8 bases. Germline V gene lookup returns CDR1 SEHNR and CDR2 FQNEAQ (reference sequence). CDR3 region: CASSRPSSGNTIYF. The CDR3 region has the DNA TGTGCCAGCAGCCGTCCTTCCTCTGGAAACACCATATATTTT.

This clonotype was counted at least ten times. The chain couples TRBV4-1 to TRBJ2-1; 7 bases are a match to TRBD2. Germline V lookup: CDR1 MGHRA, CDR2 YSYEKL. The V gene end was trimmed by 1 base and the J gene end by 0 bases; junction bases not matched to a gene: 3. This CDR3 has 16 residues. The CDR3, as DNA: TGCGCCAGCAGCCAAGGAGCGGGATACTCCTACAATGAGCAGTTCTTC. It is translated as CASSQGAGYSYNEQFF.

This clonotype was seen at least ten times. This chain uses TRBV7-2 with TRBJ1-2, with a tentative D call TRBD1 (6 bases). Trimming removed 5 bases from V and 2 bases from J, with 9 bases in between. Germline lookup yields CDR1 SGHTA and CDR2 FQGNSA. The CDR3 loop spans 13 amino acids. The CDR3: CASSPQGNYGYTF. The CDR3 bases are TGTGCCAGCAGCCCACAGGGAAACTATGGCTACACCTTC.

The chain's CDR3 is CASSPHGTSTQDEQYF. The CDR3 coding sequence is TGTGCCAGCAGCCCTCATGGGACTAGCACCCAGGACGAGCAGTACTTC. The chain links TRBV7-9 to TRBJ2-7, with 9 bases matching TRBD2. CDR3 length: 16 amino acids. J lost 5 bases, V lost 5 bases, and 13 bases had no gene match. Germline V gene sequence: CDR1 SEHNR, CDR2 FQNEAQ (reference sequence).

This clonotype was detected ten times or more. Germline and junction disagree at one end, which may indicate a read error. The genes are TRBV2 and TRBJ1-3; D is undetermined. In germline, CDR1 is SNHLY, CDR2 FYNNEI. The CDR3 is 14 amino acids. The chain's CDR3 is CASSYLSSENTIYF. The CDR3 region has the DNA TGTGCCAGCAGTTACCTTAGCTCTGAAAACACCATATATTTT.

This clonotype was seen more than once but under ten times. The genes are TRBV7-9 and TRBJ2-1; a possible D gene is TRBD1 (6 bases). The V and J ends lost 3 bases and 7 bases respectively, with 13 bases between them. Germline V lookup: CDR1 SEHNR, CDR2 FQNEAQ (reference sequence). This CDR3 contains 14 residues. The CDR3 is CASSLQTGQNEQFF. CDR3 nucleotide sequence: TGTGCCAGCAGCTTGCAGACTGGACAGAATGAGCAGTTCTTC.

The gene calls are TRBV27 and TRBJ2-7; a possible D gene is TRBD1 (6 bases). The V and J ends lost 5 bases and 4 bases respectively, with 12 bases between them. Looked up from germline, CDR1 is MNHEY and CDR2 is SMNVEV (reference sequence). The CDR3 has 13 residues. This CDR3 reads CASSRTVGYEQYF. In DNA, the CDR3 is TGTGCCAGCAGTCGGACAGTCGGGTACGAGCAGTACTTC.

A word on this clonotype: A much larger clone lies a single base off, so this may be a read error. CDR3 region: CASSPFGLAGNTDTQYF. The DNA for the CDR3 is TGTGCCAGCAGCCCCTTTGGACTAGCGGGTAACACAGATACGCAGTATTTT. This chain uses TRBV11-2 with TRBJ2-3; TRBD2 agrees at 11 bases. This CDR3 comprises 17 residues. CDR1 and CDR2 (germline): SGHAT, FQNNGV. V shed 5 bases, J shed 2 bases, and the junction held 9 bases outside the gene matches.

At least ten counts were recorded for this clonotype. This chain links TRBV18 with TRBJ2-7, with a weak D call TRBD2 (6 bases). The CDR3 consists of 17 residues. Germline V gives CDR1 KGHSH, CDR2 LQKENI. Trimming removed 0 bases at V and 7 bases at J, with 22 bases between. CDR3 loop: CASSPPHERRALGEQYF. The CDR3, as DNA: TGTGCCAGCTCACCACCGCACGAGCGGAGGGCCTTGGGGGAGCAGTACTTC.

This clonotype was seen at least ten times. The chain employs TRBV12-3 or TRBV12-4 and TRBJ1-1, with unresolved D. This CDR3 spans 15 amino acids. Trimming stripped 2 bases from V and 1 base from J, with 11 bases between. For the CDR3, the DNA is TGTGCCAGCAGTTTATCCCGGACGGCGAACACTGAAGCTTTCTTT. This sequence encodes CASSLSRTANTEAFF.

This chain joins TRBV20-1 and TRBJ1-4; 7 bases are shared with TRBD1. This CDR3 contains 17 residues. The V segment lost 0 bases and the J segment 0 bases; nucleotides outside the gene matches: 7. In germline, CDR1 is DFQATT, CDR2 SNEGSKA (reference sequence). CDR3 nucleotide sequence: TGCAGTGCTAGAGAAAATAACAGGGGCTCAACTAATGAAAAACTGTTTTTT. This encodes CSARENNRGSTNEKLFF.

The rearrangement links TRBV9 to TRBJ2-3; 8 bases match TRBD2. V lost 4 bases to trimming and J lost 4 bases; unmatched junction nucleotides: 11. Germline V lookup: CDR1 SGDLS, CDR2 YYNGEE. This CDR3 comprises 16 residues. CDR3: CASSRTSGTRPDTQYF. In nucleotides, the CDR3 is TGTGCCAGCAGCCGCACTAGCGGAACGAGGCCAGATACGCAGTATTTT.

The V call is TRBV5-1, the J call TRBJ2-5; 8 bases match TRBD1. Germline V lookup: CDR1 SGHRS, CDR2 YFSETQ. Trimming took 2 bases from V and 1 from J; bases not matched to a gene: 1. The CDR3 is 14 amino acids. The CDR3 nucleotides are TGCGCCAGCAGCTTCGGACAGGGCCAAGAGACCCAGTACTTC. It translates to CASSFGQGQETQYF.

This clonotype is a singleton in its sample. This sequence joins TRBV20-1 and TRBJ1-4; the D is unclear. The CDR3 covers 15 residues. V gave up 0 bases and J gave up 8 bases, with 16 bases separating them. Germline V gives CDR1 DFQATT, CDR2 SNEGSKA (reference sequence). The CDR3 DNA sequence: TGCAGTGCTAGAGATGCACGGACTTTTGGGGAAAAACTGTTTTTT. Amino acids: CSARDARTFGEKLFF.

In this sample, this clonotype turned up many times. The chain employs TRBV6-2 or TRBV6-3 and TRBJ2-1; TRBD2 matches at 12 bases. V lost 6 bases and J lost 6; bases outside the gene matches: 6. The length of the CDR3 is 15 residues. Germline loops: CDR1 MNHEY, CDR2 SVGEGT. CDR3 nucleotide sequence: TGTGCCAGCAGGCTAGCGGGAGGGCCGGGCAATGAGCAGTTCTTC. This gives the protein CASRLAGGPGNEQFF.

The J gene is TRBJ2-1, the V gene TRBV28; 9 bases fit TRBD2. V lost 7 bases, J lost 5 bases, and 6 bases stayed unmatched. Germline V gene sequence: CDR1 MDHEN, CDR2 SYDVKM. The CDR3 has 14 residues. DNA of the CDR3: TGTGCCAGCATTAGCGGGAGATTCAACAATGAGCAGTTCTTC. Translating it yields CASISGRFNNEQFF.

This clonotype was observed many times. V is TRBV30 and J is TRBJ1-1; D gene ambiguous. This CDR3 is 14 amino acids long. Trimming left V 1 base short and J 2 bases short, with 11 bases between. Looked up from germline, CDR1 is GTSNPN and CDR2 is SVGIG (reference sequence). The chain's CDR3 is CAWSGGLVNTEAFF. In DNA, the CDR3 is TGTGCCTGGAGTGGCGGGCTTGTCAACACTGAAGCTTTCTTT.

The chain links TRBV3-1 to TRBJ2-2; 7 nucleotides align to TRBD1. The CDR3 is made up of 19 amino acids. The germline CDR1 and CDR2 sequences are LGHDT and YNNKEL (reference sequence). The ends lost 0 bases at V and 3 bases at J; junction bases unmatched: 13. CDR3 amino acids: CASSQEFSGQGVHTGELFF. The CDR3 DNA reads as TGTGCCAGCAGCCAAGAGTTTTCGGGGCAGGGGGTGCACACCGGGGAGCTGTTTTTT.

The table lists this clonotype with many counts. This chain uses TRBV12-3 or TRBV12-4 with TRBJ1-1; D unclear. CDR3 size: 15 residues. V was pared by 6 bases and J by 6 bases, with 20 bases between. Here the CDR3 reads CASRRTNTGGAEAFF. The CDR3 nucleotides read TGTGCCAGCAGACGCACGAACACGGGCGGTGCTGAAGCTTTCTTT.